The clone carrying this TCR beta chain has more than one count but fewer than ten. Its specificity is not known. The data stem from a study of response to subunit inactivated influenza vaccine. General observations from the study: Researchers suggested that each seasonal influenza vaccination recruits few new T cells.

The CDR3 length is 10 residues. V was pared by 11 bases and J by 4 bases, with 9 bases between. Germline V lookup: CDR1 ENHRY, CDR2 SYGVKD. Via MiXCR, TCRdb re-called the RT-PCR reads, giving one row per CDR3 protein. Counted here are about 530,000 distinct CDR3 sequences, approximately 13% occurring once; the ten biggest clones make up over 10%. The TCR originated in a man over 45 who received an inactivated influenza vaccine. The sample here was PBMCs from blood, taken 45 days after vaccination. The V and J genes are TRBV10-3 and TRBJ2-7; D is ambiguous. The CDR3 is CARDQYEQYF. CDR3 nucleotides: TGTGCCCGTGACCAATACGAGCAGTACTTC.